These 27 T cell receptor beta chains originate from one sample sequenced in a study of blood T cells in healthy people across ages. The authors ran a second PCR of about 6 to 12 cycles using a sample-barcoded 5' primer and a J-beta primer mix. TCRdb re-derived calls from the 5' RACE reads in MiXCR, one entry per CDR3 protein. The table has over 1,500,000 distinct CDR3 sequences, 40% to 55% seen once. The material sequenced was blood. Every receptor here comes from a woman aged 40-49 years in good health.

The chain is built from TRBV21-1 and TRBJ1-5. TRBV21-1 is a documented pseudogene. The CDR3 is 18 amino acids. CDR3 sequence reads: CASSKGVLRSVSNQPQHF. The CDR3 DNA sequence: TGTGCCAGCAGCAAGGGAGTTCTTCGCTCTGTAAGCAATCAGCCCCAGCATTTT.

This sequence joins TRBV27 and TRBJ2-1; D is perhaps TRBD1 (6 bases). This CDR3 comprises 12 residues. Trimming shortened V by 8 bases and J by 8 bases, and 13 bases separated the two germline ends. Germline V gives CDR1 MNHEY, CDR2 SMNVEV (reference sequence). In DNA form, the CDR3 reads TGTGCCAGCGGAACGTACAGGGATGAGCAGTTCTTC. Amino acid sequence: CASGTYRDEQFF.

CDR3 sequence (DNA): TGTGCCAGCAGCCCCCTGGCCGGGGCCGATGGCTACACCTTC. Protein sequence: CASSPLAGADGYTF. The chain combines TRBV3-1 with TRBJ1-2, with D possibly matching TRBD1 (5 bases). The CDR3 runs 14 residues. Trimming took 4 bases from V and 6 from J, leaving 15 bases between them. The germline CDR1 and CDR2 sequences are LGHDT and YNNKEL (reference sequence).

The chain's CDR3 is CASSPEVGADQPQHF. For the CDR3, the DNA is TGTGCCAGCAGCCCAGAAGTGGGGGCGGATCAGCCCCAGCATTTT. The chain combines TRBV7-6 with TRBJ1-5, with a weak D call TRBD1 (6 bases). CDR3 length: 15 residues. Germline assignment: CDR1 SGHVS and CDR2 FNYEAQ. Between the trimmed V and J ends, which lost 5 bases and 5 bases, there was a span of 16 bases.

The CDR3 sequence is CASNPSSGGVWKTQYF. CDR3 coding DNA: TGTGCCAGCAACCCCAGTAGCGGGGGGGTATGGAAGACCCAGTACTTC. The chain links TRBV7-2 to TRBJ2-5, with TRBD2 identical over 11 bases. The junction had 13 bases not matched to a gene; V was cut back by 7 bases and J by 6 bases. Germline V lookup: CDR1 SGHTA, CDR2 FQGNSA. This CDR3 has 16 residues.

The chain is built from TRBV29-1 and TRBJ1-2, with D maybe TRBD1 (6 bases). This CDR3 spans 15 amino acids. The V gene lost 0 bases and the J gene lost 2 bases, with 13 bases spanning the gap. From germline, CDR1 is SQVTM and CDR2 ANQGSEA. The CDR3: CSVEDLGGLNYGYTF. The CDR3 bases are TGCAGCGTTGAAGATCTTGGGGGGCTAAACTATGGCTACACCTTC.

The chain combines TRBV5-6 with TRBJ2-7, with D possibly matching TRBD2 (5 bases). CDR1 SGHDT and CDR2 YYEEEE come from the germline V gene. Trimming cost V 2 bases and J 3 bases, with 9 bases left between them. CDR3 length: 13 amino acids. CDR3 DNA sequence: TGTGCCAGCAGCTTTTACGAGGGCTACGAGCAGTACTTC. Amino acid sequence: CASSFYEGYEQYF.

This clonotype occurred a few times. The genes are TRBV29-1 and TRBJ2-3; 8 nucleotides match TRBD1. The CDR3 has 14 residues. Germline-derived CDR1 and CDR2 are SQVTM and ANQGSEA. J was trimmed by 1 base and V by 5 bases; bases with no gene match: 5. CDR3 sequence: CSVIPGQGTDTQYF. The CDR3 DNA reads as TGCAGCGTTATTCCGGGACAGGGCACAGATACGCAGTATTTT.

The count of this clonotype is one. As the CDR3 is not closed by the conserved phenylalanine or tryptophan, this likely results from a read error. This chain uses TRBV20-1 with TRBJ2-5; perhaps TRBD1 as D (5 bases). The J call may not be correct, given that the DNA end is closer to TRBJ2-7. The CDR3 runs 15 residues. In germline, CDR1 is DFQATT, CDR2 SNEGSKA (reference sequence). CDR3 in DNA: TGCAGTGCTAGCGGAGACAGTACCCATGCCTACGAGCAGTACTTA. This sequence encodes CSASGDSTHAYEQYL.

This clonotype was counted only a few times. This chain connects TRBV10-3 to TRBJ2-7; D gene uncertain. Per the germline V gene, CDR1 is ENHRY and CDR2 is SYGVKD. This CDR3 comprises 13 residues. Between the trimmed V and J ends, which lost 6 bases and 7 bases, there was a span of 16 bases. CDR3 amino acids: CAIRGPASWEQYF. The CDR3 DNA reads as TGTGCCATCAGAGGGCCAGCCTCATGGGAGCAGTACTTC.

CDR3: CASSYAGKYGYTF. In DNA form, the CDR3 reads TGTGCCAGCAGTTATGCAGGGAAATATGGCTACACCTTC. The genes are TRBV6-5 and TRBJ1-2; a possible D gene is TRBD1 (5 bases). V gave up 3 bases and J gave up 5 bases, with 10 bases separating them. The CDR3 totals 13 residues. The germline V gene has CDR1 MNHEY and CDR2 SVGAGI.

The genes are TRBV4-1 and TRBJ2-1; D ambiguous. The length of the CDR3 is 13 residues. The germline CDR1 and CDR2 sequences are MGHRA and YSYEKL. The V end lost 6 bases, the J end lost 5 bases, and 11 bases lay between the germline ends. For the CDR3, the DNA is TGCGCCAGCAGTGCAGTATGGGACAATGAGCAGTTCTTC. It yields the protein CASSAVWDNEQFF.

The chain uses TRBV7-2 and TRBJ2-3, with 15 nucleotides matching TRBD2. This CDR3 is built from 18 residues. In germline, CDR1 is SGHTA, CDR2 FQGNSA. The V and J ends lost 1 base and 2 bases, in that order; junction bases with no gene match: 4. CDR3 nucleotides: TGTGCCAGCAGCTTAGGGGGACTAGCGGGGGGCATCACAGATACGCAGTATTTT. It specifies CASSLGGLAGGITDTQYF. Full variable domain (outside the CDR3, taken from reference TRBV7-2 and TRBJ2-3): GAGVSQSPSNKVTEKGKDVELRCDPISGHTALYWYRQSLGQGLEFLIYFQGNSAPDKSGLPSDRFSAERTGGSVSTLTIQRTQQEDSAVYLCASSLGGLAGGITDTQYFGPGTRLTVL.

The V gene is TRBV20-1, the J gene TRBJ2-7, with D perhaps TRBD1 or TRBD2 (6 bases each). The CDR3 spans 15 residues. The V gene's germline CDR1 is DFQATT and CDR2 SNEGSKA (reference sequence). Trimming took off 3 bases at V and 3 bases at J, with 18 bases between the two ends. DNA of the CDR3: TGCAGTGCTAGTCCCGGGGGCCTTGCAGGCTACGAGCAGTACTTC. The encoded protein is CSASPGGLAGYEQYF.

This chain's CDR3 is CASSLPSGVQETQYF. DNA for the CDR3: TGTGCCAGCAGCTTACCCAGCGGGGTACAAGAGACCCAGTACTTC. The chain employs TRBV7-9 and TRBJ2-5, with 7 positions matching TRBD2. The CDR3 has 15 amino acids. The V segment lost 2 bases and the J segment 2 bases; nucleotides outside the gene matches: 5. The germline V gene has CDR1 SEHNR and CDR2 FQNEAQ (reference sequence).

The chain combines TRBV7-6 with TRBJ1-5, with TRBD1 as a possible D gene (6 bases). The CDR3 is 17 residues long. Germline V gives CDR1 SGHVS, CDR2 FNYEAQ. V lost 4 bases and J lost 0, with 16 bases in between. In DNA, the CDR3 is TGTGCCAGCAGCTCGAGGGCAGGGGCCTATAGCAATCAGCCCCAGCATTTT. Encoded protein: CASSSRAGAYSNQPQHF. The variable domain in full, with the rest retrieved from reference TRBV7-6 and TRBJ1-5, is GAGVSQSPRYKVTKRGQDVALRCDPISGHVSLYWYRQALGQGPEFLTYFNYEAQQDKSGLPNDRFSAERPEGSISTLTIQRTEQRDSAMYRCASSSRAGAYSNQPQHFGDGTRLSIL.

The chain links TRBV7-9 to TRBJ2-1, with TRBD2 as a possible D gene (5 bases). The length of the CDR3 is 16 residues. The germline CDR1 and CDR2 sequences are SEHNR and FQNEAQ (reference sequence). Trimming removed 4 bases from V and 0 bases from J, with 13 bases in between. CDR3 residues: CASSSPQEDSYNEQFF. The CDR3 DNA is TGTGCCAGCAGCTCACCTCAGGAGGACTCCTACAATGAGCAGTTCTTC.

This chain connects TRBV4-3 to TRBJ2-1; D is possibly TRBD1 (5 bases). Looked up from germline, CDR1 is LGHNA and CDR2 is YSLEER. Trimming left V 1 base short and J 9 bases short, with 10 bases between. This CDR3 spans 13 amino acids. The CDR3 bases are TGCGCCAGCAGCCAAGTGGGGCAGCGTGAGCAGTTCTTC. Its protein product is CASSQVGQREQFF.

The chain couples TRBV6-6 to TRBJ1-1; the D gene is possibly TRBD1 (5 bases). V gave up 5 bases and J gave up 0 bases, with 10 bases separating them. The germline gives CDR1 MNHNY, CDR2 SVGAGI (reference sequence). CDR3 length: 14 amino acids. The CDR3 nucleotides are TGTGCCAGCAGTCCCTGGGGGGTGAACACTGAAGCTTTCTTT. Protein sequence: CASSPWGVNTEAFF.

The chain uses TRBV5-1 and TRBJ2-5; 11 bases align to TRBD1. The DNA end favors TRBJ2-7, so the J call may be wrong. Germline V gene data show CDR1 as SGHRS and CDR2 as YFSETQ. The CDR3 sequence is 18 residues long. The CDR3 spells CASSLYPRLDRGLYEQYF. CDR3 sequence (DNA): TGCGCCAGCAGCTTGTACCCCAGGTTGGACAGGGGGCTCTACGAGCAGTACTTC.

This clonotype has at least ten counts. The chain couples TRBV4-1 to TRBJ2-1; the D is unclear. V lost 8 bases and J lost 5, with 13 bases in between. The CDR3 spans 13 residues. CDR1 MGHRA and CDR2 YSYEKL come from the germline V gene. The CDR3 here is CASSGIKDNEQFF. CDR3 DNA: TGCGCCAGCTCTGGGATTAAAGACAATGAGCAGTTCTTC.

This clonotype has a single count. The chain couples TRBV7-2 to TRBJ2-5; D unresolved. Germline values: CDR1 SGHTA, CDR2 FQGNSA. The CDR3 has 16 amino acids. The ends were cut back, 1 base at V and 1 base at J, with 13 bases in the middle. The CDR3 region has the DNA TGTGCCAGCAGCTTAGACCCTGGTTGGGGCCAAGAGACCCAGTACTTC. It encodes CASSLDPGWGQETQYF.

The chain uses TRBV28 and TRBJ2-1; D unclear. Germline V gene lookup returns CDR1 MDHEN and CDR2 SYDVKM. The CDR3 runs to 12 residues. The V end lost 2 bases, the J end lost 8 bases, and 7 bases lay between the germline ends. CDR3 sequence: CASSLADHEQFF. The CDR3 DNA sequence: TGTGCCAGCAGTTTAGCGGACCATGAGCAGTTCTTC.

The chain joins TRBV4-3 to TRBJ2-1, with TRBD2 matching over 12 bases. The CDR3 has 17 amino acids. Per the germline V gene, CDR1 is LGHNA and CDR2 is YSLEER. J lost 8 bases, V lost 0 bases, and 8 bases had no gene match. The CDR3 loop reads CASSQDRASGGADEQFF. The CDR3 nucleotides are TGCGCCAGCAGCCAAGATAGGGCTAGCGGGGGGGCCGATGAGCAGTTCTTC.

DNA of the CDR3: TGTGCCAGCAGTGAGGGCGCCCCAAGGCCCTACAATGAGCAGTTCTTC. Residues: CASSEGAPRPYNEQFF. V gene TRBV2 combines with J gene TRBJ2-1, with D uncertain. The V gene's germline CDR1 is SNHLY and CDR2 FYNNEI. CDR3 length: 16 amino acids. Trimming left V 3 bases short and J 2 bases short, with 14 bases between.

This chain uses TRBV4-1 with TRBJ1-6; D might be TRBD1 (5 bases). Germline CDR1 reads MGHRA; CDR2 reads YSYEKL. CDR3 length equals 16 residues. V was trimmed by 0 bases and J by 10 bases, leaving 16 bases between them. The CDR3 loop reads CASSQDLGEVRSPLHF. The DNA of the CDR3 is TGCGCCAGCAGCCAAGATCTGGGGGAGGTTCGGTCACCCCTCCACTTT.

V is TRBV11-3 and J is TRBJ1-1, with D unresolved. Germline V lookup: CDR1 SGHNT, CDR2 YENEEA. This CDR3 is built from 15 residues. Trimming took off 2 bases at V and 1 base at J, with 11 bases between the two ends. The CDR3 nucleotides read TGTGCCAGCAGCTTAAACCATCGGGGGAACACTGAAGCTTTCTTT. This translates into CASSLNHRGNTEAFF.